The subject of this entry is one T cell receptor (beta chain). Its cognate antigen is unknown. In the PCR, 60 Vbeta and 13 Jbeta primers were used. Using immunoSEQ multiplex PCR, the repertoire was profiled, and TCRdb retains in-frame clones only, with some absent. This repertoire shows about 57,000 clones, 65% to 90% found once; its top ten account for 4.3%. This record comes from a study of cytomegalovirus exposure and HLA in healthy donors. Overall study context: Of the donors genotyped, approximately 400 in all, 75% to 85% fell in the Caucasian-associated ancestry cluster.

Each donor was healthy, and each was a bone marrow donor. Points from the study as a whole: Later analysis associated a missense DCLRE1C variant with TCR beta V- and J-gene trimming. A later analysis found TCR association rates differed by HLA locus, highest for DRB1 and lowest for HLA-C.

Sequencing was performed on PBMCs. The source is a man aged 30 to 45 in good health and CMV-seronegative.

DNA for the CDR3: TGTGCCAGCAGCGGGGCGGGAGGGCCCTACAATGAGCAGTTCTTC. It translates to CASSGAGGPYNEQFF. J is TRBJ2-1 and V is TRBV7-8, with 9 bases fitting TRBD2. The ends lost 5 bases at V and 2 bases at J; junction bases unmatched: 4. Germline V gene data show CDR1 as SGHVS and CDR2 as FQNEAQ. The CDR3 sequence is 15 residues long.